This T cell receptor (beta chain) appears in the sequencing data of a study of CXCR3-negative and CXCR3-positive naive CD8 T cells. UMI-labeled TRB cDNA libraries were prepared by 5' RACE. With the 5' RACE reads reprocessed, TCRdb shows one record per CDR3 protein and no DNA. The sample's table shows 45,000 to 75,000 distinct CDR3 sequences. CDR3 length: 15 amino acids. Germline-derived CDR1 and CDR2 are LGHDT and YNNKEL (reference sequence). This TCR was sampled from a human donor in good health. Some clones in this sample may be carry-over from other donors' samples. Specimen: naive CXCR3- CD8+ T cells from blood. Subset defined: CD45RO-CCR7+CD27+CD95- naive CD8+ T cells lacking CXCR3 (TNR3-). The V and J genes are TRBV3-1 and TRBJ2-1; TCRdb's D call, TRBD1, is unchecked because there is no DNA. Here the CDR3 reads CASSPGGRAYNEQFF.